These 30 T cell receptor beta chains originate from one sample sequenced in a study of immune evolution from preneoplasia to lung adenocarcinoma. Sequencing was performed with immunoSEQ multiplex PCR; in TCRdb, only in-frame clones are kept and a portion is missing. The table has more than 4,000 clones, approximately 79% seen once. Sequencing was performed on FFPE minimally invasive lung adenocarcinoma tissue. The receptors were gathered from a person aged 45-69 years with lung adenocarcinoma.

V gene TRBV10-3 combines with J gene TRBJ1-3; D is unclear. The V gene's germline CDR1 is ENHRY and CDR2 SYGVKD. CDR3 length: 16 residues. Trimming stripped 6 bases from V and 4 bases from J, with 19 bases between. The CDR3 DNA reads TGTGCCATCAGGGACCACGGGGAGGGCTCGGGAAACACCATATATTTT. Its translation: CAIRDHGEGSGNTIYF.

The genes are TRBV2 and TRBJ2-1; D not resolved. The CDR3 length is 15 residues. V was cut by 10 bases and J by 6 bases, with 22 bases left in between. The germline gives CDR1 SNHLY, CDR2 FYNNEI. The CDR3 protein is CATQRTVFLRNEQFF. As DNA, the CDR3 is TGTGCCACTCAACGAACCGTCTTTCTTCGCAATGAGCAGTTCTTC.

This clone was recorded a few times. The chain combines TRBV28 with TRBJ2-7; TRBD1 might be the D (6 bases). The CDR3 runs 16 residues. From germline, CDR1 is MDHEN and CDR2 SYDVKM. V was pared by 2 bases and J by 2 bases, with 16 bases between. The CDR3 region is CASSLTTGTKPYEQYF. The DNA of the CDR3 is TGTGCCAGCAGTTTAACAACCGGGACAAAACCCTACGAGCAGTACTTC.

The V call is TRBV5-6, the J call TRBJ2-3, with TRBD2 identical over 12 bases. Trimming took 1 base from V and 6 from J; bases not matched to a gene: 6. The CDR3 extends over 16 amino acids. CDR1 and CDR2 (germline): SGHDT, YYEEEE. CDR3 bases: TGTGCCAGCAGCTTGCTAGCGGGGGGGCAATGGGATACGCAGTATTTT. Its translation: CASSLLAGGQWDTQYF.

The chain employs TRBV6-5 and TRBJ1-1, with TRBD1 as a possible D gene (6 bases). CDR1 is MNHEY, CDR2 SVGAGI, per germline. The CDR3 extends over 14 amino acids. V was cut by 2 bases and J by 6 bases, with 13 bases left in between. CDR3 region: CASSYGGAGAEAFF. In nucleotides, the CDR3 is TGTGCCAGCAGTTACGGGGGGGCAGGTGCTGAAGCTTTCTTT.

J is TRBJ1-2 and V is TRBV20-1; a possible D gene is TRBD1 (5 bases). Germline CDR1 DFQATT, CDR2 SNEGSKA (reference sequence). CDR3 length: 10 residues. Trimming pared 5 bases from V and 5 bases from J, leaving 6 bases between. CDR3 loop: CSASGYGYTF. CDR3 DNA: TGCAGTGCTTCAGGGTATGGCTACACCTTC.

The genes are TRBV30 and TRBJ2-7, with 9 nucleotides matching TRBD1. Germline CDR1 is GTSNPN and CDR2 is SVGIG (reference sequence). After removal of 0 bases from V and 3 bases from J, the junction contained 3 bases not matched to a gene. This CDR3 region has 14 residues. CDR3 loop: CAWSVLTGGYEQYF. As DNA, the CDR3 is TGTGCCTGGAGTGTCCTGACAGGGGGCTACGAGCAGTACTTC. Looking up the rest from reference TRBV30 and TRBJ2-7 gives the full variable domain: SQTIHQWPATLVQPVGSPLSLECTVEGTSNPNLYWYRQAAGRGLQLLFYSVGIGQISSEVPQNLSASRPQDRQFILSSKKLLLSDSGFYLCAWSVLTGGYEQYFGPGTRLTVT.

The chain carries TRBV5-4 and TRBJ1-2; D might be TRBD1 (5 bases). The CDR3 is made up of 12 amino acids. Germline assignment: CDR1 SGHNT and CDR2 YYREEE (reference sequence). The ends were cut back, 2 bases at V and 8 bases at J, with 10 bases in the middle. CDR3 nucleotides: TGTGCCAGCAGCTTTGTTGGGGGGGGCTACACCTTC. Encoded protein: CASSFVGGGYTF. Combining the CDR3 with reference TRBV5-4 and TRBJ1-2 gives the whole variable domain ETGVTQSPTHLIKTRGQQVTLRCSSQSGHNTVSWYQQALGQGPQFIFQYYREEENGRGNFPPRFSGLQFPNYSSELNVNALELDDSALYLCASSFVGGGYTFGSGTRLTVV.

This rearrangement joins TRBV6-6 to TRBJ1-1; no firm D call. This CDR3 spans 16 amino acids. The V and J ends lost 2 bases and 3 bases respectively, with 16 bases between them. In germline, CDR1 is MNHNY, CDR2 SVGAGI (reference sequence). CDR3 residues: CASSYPASRVDTEAFF. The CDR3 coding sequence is TGTGCCAGCAGTTACCCCGCCTCGCGAGTGGACACTGAAGCTTTCTTT.

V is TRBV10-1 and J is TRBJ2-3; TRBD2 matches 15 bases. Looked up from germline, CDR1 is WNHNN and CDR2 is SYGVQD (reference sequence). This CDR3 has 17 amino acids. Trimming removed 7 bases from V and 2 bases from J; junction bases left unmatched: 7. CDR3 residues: CASTGLAGGAATDTQYF. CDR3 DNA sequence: TGCGCCAGCACCGGACTAGCGGGGGGGGCCGCCACAGATACGCAGTATTTT.

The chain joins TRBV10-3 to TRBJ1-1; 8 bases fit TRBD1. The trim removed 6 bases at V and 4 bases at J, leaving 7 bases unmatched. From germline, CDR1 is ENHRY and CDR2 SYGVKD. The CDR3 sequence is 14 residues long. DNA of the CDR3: TGTGCCATCAGACCACAGGGGGGGAGCACTGAAGCTTTCTTT. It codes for CAIRPQGGSTEAFF.

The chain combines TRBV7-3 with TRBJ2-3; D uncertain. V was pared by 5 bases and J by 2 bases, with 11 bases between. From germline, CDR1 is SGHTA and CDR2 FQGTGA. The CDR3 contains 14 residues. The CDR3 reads CASSDSSFTDTQYF. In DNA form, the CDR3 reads TGTGCCAGCAGCGACTCCTCGTTCACAGATACGCAGTATTTT.

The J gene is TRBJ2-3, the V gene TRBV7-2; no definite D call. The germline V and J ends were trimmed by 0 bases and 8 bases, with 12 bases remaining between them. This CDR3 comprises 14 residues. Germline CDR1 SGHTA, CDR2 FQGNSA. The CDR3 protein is CASSLAVLAVTQYF. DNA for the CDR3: TGTGCCAGCAGCTTAGCGGTTCTGGCGGTTACGCAGTATTTT.

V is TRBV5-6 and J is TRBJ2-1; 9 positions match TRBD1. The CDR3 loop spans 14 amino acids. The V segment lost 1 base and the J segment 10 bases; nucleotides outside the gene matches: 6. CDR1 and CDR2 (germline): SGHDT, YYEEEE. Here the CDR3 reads CASSLTGGRKEQFF. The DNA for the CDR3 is TGTGCCAGCAGCTTGACAGGGGGCAGGAAGGAGCAGTTCTTC. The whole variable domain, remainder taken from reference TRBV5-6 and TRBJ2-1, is DAGVTQSPTHLIKTRGQQVTLRCSPKSGHDTVSWYQQALGQGPQFIFQYYEEEERQRGNFPDRFSGHQFPNYSSELNVNALLLGDSALYLCASSLTGGRKEQFFGPGTRLTVL.

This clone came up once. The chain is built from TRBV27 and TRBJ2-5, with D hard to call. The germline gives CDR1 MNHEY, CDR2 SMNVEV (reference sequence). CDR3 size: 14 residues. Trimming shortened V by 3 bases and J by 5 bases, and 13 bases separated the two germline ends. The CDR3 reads CASSFLNQGETQYF. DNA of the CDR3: TGTGCCAGCAGTTTCCTAAACCAAGGGGAGACCCAGTACTTC.

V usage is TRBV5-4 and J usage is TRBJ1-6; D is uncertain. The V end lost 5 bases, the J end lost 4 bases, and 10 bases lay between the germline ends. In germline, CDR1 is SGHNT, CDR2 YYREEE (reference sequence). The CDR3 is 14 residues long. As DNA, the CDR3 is TGTGCCAGCAGTGAGACCAATTATAATTCACCCCTCCACTTT. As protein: CASSETNYNSPLHF.

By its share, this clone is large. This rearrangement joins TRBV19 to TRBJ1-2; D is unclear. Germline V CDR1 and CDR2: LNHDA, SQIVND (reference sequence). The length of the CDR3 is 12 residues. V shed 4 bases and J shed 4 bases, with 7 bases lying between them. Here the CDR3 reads CASSTIPYGYTF. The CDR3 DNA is TGTGCCAGTAGTACAATTCCCTATGGCTACACCTTC.

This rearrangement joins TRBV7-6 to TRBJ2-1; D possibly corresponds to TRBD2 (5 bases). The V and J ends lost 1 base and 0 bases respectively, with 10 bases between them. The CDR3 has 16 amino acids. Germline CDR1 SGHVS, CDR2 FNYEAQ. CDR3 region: CASSLDTRSSYNEQFF. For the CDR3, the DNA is TGTGCCAGCAGCTTAGATACTAGAAGCTCCTACAATGAGCAGTTCTTC. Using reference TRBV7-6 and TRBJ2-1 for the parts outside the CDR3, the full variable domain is GAGVSQSPRYKVTKRGQDVALRCDPISGHVSLYWYRQALGQGPEFLTYFNYEAQQDKSGLPNDRFSAERPEGSISTLTIQRTEQRDSAMYRCASSLDTRSSYNEQFFGPGTRLTVL.

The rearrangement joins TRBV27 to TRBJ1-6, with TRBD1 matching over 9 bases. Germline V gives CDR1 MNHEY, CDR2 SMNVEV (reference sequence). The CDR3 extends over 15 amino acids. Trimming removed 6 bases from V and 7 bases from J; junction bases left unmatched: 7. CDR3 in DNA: TGTGCCAGCAGACCCGGGACAGGGCTAAATTCACCCCTCCACTTT. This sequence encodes CASRPGTGLNSPLHF.

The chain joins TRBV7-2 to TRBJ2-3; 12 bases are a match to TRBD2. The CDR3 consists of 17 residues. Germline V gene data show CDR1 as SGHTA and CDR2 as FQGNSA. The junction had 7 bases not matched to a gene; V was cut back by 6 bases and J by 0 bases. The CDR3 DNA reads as TGTGCCAGCAGTGTCGCCCTAGCGGGAGGGAGCACAGATACGCAGTATTTT. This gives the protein CASSVALAGGSTDTQYF.

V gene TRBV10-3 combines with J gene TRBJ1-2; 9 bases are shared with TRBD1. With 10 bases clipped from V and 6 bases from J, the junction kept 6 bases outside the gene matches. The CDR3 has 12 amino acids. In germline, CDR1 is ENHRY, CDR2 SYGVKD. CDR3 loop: CATWGQGNGYTF. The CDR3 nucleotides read TGTGCCACTTGGGGACAGGGAAATGGCTACACCTTC.

CDR3 in DNA: TGCAGCGTTGGACTAGCGGGATGGAGCACAGATACGCAGTATTTT. The encoded protein is CSVGLAGWSTDTQYF. The rearrangement uses TRBV29-1 and TRBJ2-3; 11 bases match TRBD2. Germline assignment: CDR1 SQVTM and CDR2 ANQGSEA. This CDR3 has 15 amino acids. V shed 4 bases, J shed 0 bases, and the junction held 3 bases outside the gene matches.

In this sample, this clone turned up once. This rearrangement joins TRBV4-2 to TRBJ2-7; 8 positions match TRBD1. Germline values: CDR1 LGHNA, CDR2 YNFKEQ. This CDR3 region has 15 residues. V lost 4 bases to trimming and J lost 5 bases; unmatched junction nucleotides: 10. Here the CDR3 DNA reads TGTGCCAGCAGCCCCGACCATCTACAGGGGGACGAGCAGTACTTC. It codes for CASSPDHLQGDEQYF.

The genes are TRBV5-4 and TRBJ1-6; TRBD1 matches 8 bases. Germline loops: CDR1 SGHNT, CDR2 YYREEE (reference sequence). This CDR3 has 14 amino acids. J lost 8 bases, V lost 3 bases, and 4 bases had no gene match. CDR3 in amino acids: CASSSTGDDSPLHF. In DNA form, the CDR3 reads TGTGCCAGCAGCTCGACAGGGGACGATTCACCCCTCCACTTT.

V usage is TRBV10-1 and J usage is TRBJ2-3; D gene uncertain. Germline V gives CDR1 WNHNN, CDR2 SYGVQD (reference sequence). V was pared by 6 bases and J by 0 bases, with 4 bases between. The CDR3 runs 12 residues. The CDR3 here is CASRGSTDTQYF. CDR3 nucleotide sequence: TGCGCCAGCAGAGGTAGCACAGATACGCAGTATTTT.

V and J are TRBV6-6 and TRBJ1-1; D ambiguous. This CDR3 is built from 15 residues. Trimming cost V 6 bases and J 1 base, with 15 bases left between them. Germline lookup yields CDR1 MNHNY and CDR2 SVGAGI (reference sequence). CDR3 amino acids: CASSPQSSWNTEAFF. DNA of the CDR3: TGTGCCAGCAGCCCACAATCGTCGTGGAACACTGAAGCTTTCTTT.

The CDR3 spells CASSPGQGGTQYF. In DNA, the CDR3 is TGCGCCAGCAGTCCGGGACAGGGGGGGACCCAGTACTTC. The chain links TRBV10-1 to TRBJ2-5, with 11 positions matching TRBD1. The germline V gene encodes CDR1 WNHNN and CDR2 SYGVQD (reference sequence). The CDR3 loop spans 13 amino acids. V lost 5 bases, J lost 7 bases, and 3 bases stayed unmatched.

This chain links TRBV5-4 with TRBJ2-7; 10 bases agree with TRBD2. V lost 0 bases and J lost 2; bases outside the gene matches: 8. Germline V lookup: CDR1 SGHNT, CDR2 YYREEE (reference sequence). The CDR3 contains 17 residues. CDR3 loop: CASSLGSSGSPAYEQYF. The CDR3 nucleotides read TGTGCCAGCAGCTTGGGATCTAGCGGGAGTCCGGCCTACGAGCAGTACTTC.

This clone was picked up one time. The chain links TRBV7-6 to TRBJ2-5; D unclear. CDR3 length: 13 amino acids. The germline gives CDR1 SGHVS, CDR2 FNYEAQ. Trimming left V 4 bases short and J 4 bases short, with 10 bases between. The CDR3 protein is CASSSGPLETQYF. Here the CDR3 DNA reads TGTGCCAGCAGCTCGGGCCCCCTAGAGACCCAGTACTTC.

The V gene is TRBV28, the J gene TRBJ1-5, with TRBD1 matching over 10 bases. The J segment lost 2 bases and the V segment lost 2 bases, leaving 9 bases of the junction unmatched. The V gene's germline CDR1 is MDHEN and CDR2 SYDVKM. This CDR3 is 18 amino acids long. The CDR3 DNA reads TGTGCCAGCAGTTTAAGCCCGGGACAGGGGACCCGCAATCAGCCCCAGCATTTT. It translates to CASSLSPGQGTRNQPQHF.